One sample yielded the 3 T cell receptor beta chains listed below, sequenced in a study of radiotherapy plus CTLA-4 blockade in lung cancer. Data came from immunoSEQ multiplex PCR; TCRdb stores just in-frame clones and leaves some out. The sample has nearly 110,000 clones, 70% to 90% seen once. Source: peripheral blood, taken from a patient treated with radiotherapy plus ipilimumab. The receptor source for this set is a human donor with non-small cell lung cancer that progressed on radiotherapy plus ipilimumab. Some clones in this sample may be carry-over from other donors' samples.

CDR3 loop: CASLGGGYNEKLFF. As DNA, the CDR3 is TGTGCCAGCCTAGGGGGGGGATATAATGAAAAACTGTTTTTT. The V call is TRBV6-6, the J call TRBJ1-4; D may be TRBD1 (6 bases). With 8 bases removed from V and 4 bases from J, the gap between germline ends came to 14 bases. Germline loops: CDR1 MNHNY, CDR2 SVGAGI (reference sequence). CDR3 size: 14 residues.

The V and J genes are TRBV7-2 and TRBJ1-2, with 7 bases aligning to TRBD1. Germline CDR1 SGHTA, CDR2 FQGNSA. CDR3 length equals 15 residues. Germline trimming cut 2 bases from V and 0 bases from J; bases unmatched to any gene: 3. The CDR3 DNA reads TGTGCCAGCAGCTTATGTACAGGGGCTAACTATGGCTACACCTTC. Its protein product is CASSLCTGANYGYTF.

The rearrangement links TRBV5-4 to TRBJ2-5; the match to TRBD2 covers 11 bases. This CDR3 comprises 13 residues. The junction had 1 base not matched to a gene; V was cut back by 5 bases and J by 4 bases. Germline CDR1 SGHNT, CDR2 YYREEE (reference sequence). The CDR3 DNA sequence: TGTGCCAGCAGTCTAGCGGGGGGAGAGACCCAGTACTTC. It is translated as CASSLAGGETQYF.